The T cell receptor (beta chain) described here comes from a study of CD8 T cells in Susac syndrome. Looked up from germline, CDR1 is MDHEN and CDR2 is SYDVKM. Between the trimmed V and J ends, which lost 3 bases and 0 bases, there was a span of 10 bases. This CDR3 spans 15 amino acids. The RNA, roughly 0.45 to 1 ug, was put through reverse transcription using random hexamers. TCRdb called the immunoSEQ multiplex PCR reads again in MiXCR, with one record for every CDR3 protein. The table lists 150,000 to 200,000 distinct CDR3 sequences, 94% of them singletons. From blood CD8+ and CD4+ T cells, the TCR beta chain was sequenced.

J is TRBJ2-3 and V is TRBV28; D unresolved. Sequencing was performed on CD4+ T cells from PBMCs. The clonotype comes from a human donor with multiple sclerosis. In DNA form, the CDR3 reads TGTGCCAGCAGTTTTCAACGGGCCAGCACAGATACGCAGTATTTT. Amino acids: CASSFQRASTDTQYF.